The 19 T cell receptor beta chains below were found in one sample sequenced in a study of beta chain features in type 1 diabetes. Overall study findings and caveats: Moderate yet significant TCRB CDR3 shortening was seen in Type 1 diabetes patients in all four CD4+ subsets.

Reverse transcribing all isolated RNA meant expressed TCRB transcripts were sequenced. Method: immunoSEQ multiplex PCR; TCRdb's copy keeps in-frame clones and lacks some. Of under 300,000 clones listed, roughly 14% are singletons. Antigens of these TCRs are unknown. Sequences were obtained from naive CD4+ T cells from blood. The receptors come from a man younger than 40 with type 1 diabetes.

In this sample, this clone turned up a few times. The chain carries TRBV2 and TRBJ1-1; 8 nucleotides line up with TRBD1. J gave up 1 base and V 6 bases, and 4 bases lay outside the gene matches. Per the germline V gene, CDR1 is SNHLY and CDR2 is FYNNEI. CDR3 length: 14 residues. DNA for the CDR3: TGTGCCAGCAGCGGGGACAGGAGGAACACTGAAGCTTTCTTT. Its protein product is CASSGDRRNTEAFF.

V and J are TRBV6-6 and TRBJ1-5; no reliable D call. Trimming stripped 6 bases from V and 4 bases from J, with 13 bases between. CDR3 length equals 14 residues. CDR1 and CDR2 from the germline V gene are MNHNY and SVGAGI (reference sequence). The CDR3 sequence: CASSPGSLNQPQHF. CDR3 in DNA: TGTGCCAGCAGCCCGGGGTCCTTAAATCAGCCCCAGCATTTT.

This clone was recorded a few times. This chain connects TRBV27 to TRBJ2-7, with 7 bases identical to TRBD1. The germline gives CDR1 MNHEY, CDR2 SMNVEV (reference sequence). This CDR3 is built from 13 residues. V lost 6 bases and J lost 3; bases outside the gene matches: 5. The CDR3 loop is CASRSDRNYEQYF. CDR3 DNA: TGTGCCAGCAGGTCGGACAGGAACTACGAGCAGTACTTC.

The V and J genes are TRBV27 and TRBJ2-5; D is perhaps TRBD1 (6 bases). TRBJ2-7 explains the end of the DNA better; the J call may be wrong. Germline CDR1 is MNHEY and CDR2 is SMNVEV (reference sequence). CDR3 length: 15 amino acids. The CDR3 here is CASSPRGQSGDEQYF. CDR3 in DNA: TGTGCCAGCAGTCCCAGAGGACAGTCTGGAGACGAGCAGTACTTC.

This clone was seen a few times. The chain employs TRBV29-1 and TRBJ1-5; 10 bases agree with TRBD1. CDR3 size: 13 residues. The V gene's germline CDR1 is SQVTM and CDR2 ANQGSEA. The trim removed 4 bases at V and 7 bases at J, leaving 4 bases unmatched. CDR3 sequence: CSVAGTGDQPQHF. The CDR3 nucleotides read TGCAGCGTTGCCGGGACAGGGGACCAGCCCCAGCATTTT.

There are a few counts of this clone. V and J are TRBV2 and TRBJ2-3; 7 nucleotides align to TRBD1. V lost 4 bases to trimming and J lost 3 bases; unmatched junction nucleotides: 4. Per germline, CDR1 SNHLY and CDR2 FYNNEI. The CDR3 covers 14 residues. This chain's CDR3 is CASSVQGRTDTQYF. CDR3 DNA sequence: TGTGCCAGCAGTGTACAGGGGAGAACAGATACGCAGTATTTT.

The rearrangement uses TRBV29-1 and TRBJ2-7; 7 bases are a match to TRBD2. Germline V gene sequence: CDR1 SQVTM, CDR2 ANQGSEA. The junction had 13 bases not matched to a gene; V was cut back by 6 bases and J by 5 bases. This CDR3 has 14 residues. The CDR3 reads CSVGQMRETHEQYF. The CDR3 DNA reads as TGCAGCGTGGGCCAGATGCGGGAGACCCACGAGCAGTACTTC.

This chain links TRBV18 with TRBJ1-1; D is unclear. The CDR3 extends over 14 amino acids. CDR1 KGHSH and CDR2 LQKENI come from the germline V gene. V was shortened by 0 bases and J by 3 bases, with 8 bases between the two germline ends. The CDR3 sequence: CASSPPVGHTEAFF. In DNA form, the CDR3 reads TGTGCCAGCTCACCACCCGTTGGGCACACTGAAGCTTTCTTT.

This clone appeared a few times. The V and J genes are TRBV5-1 and TRBJ2-5; D possibly corresponds to TRBD1 (5 bases). Trimming stripped 3 bases from V and 4 bases from J, with 10 bases between. Germline values: CDR1 SGHRS, CDR2 YFSETQ. The CDR3 totals 13 residues. This CDR3 reads CASSSQGSETQYF. CDR3 coding DNA: TGCGCCAGCAGCTCGCAGGGTTCAGAGACCCAGTACTTC.

A few counts support this clone. The chain couples TRBV5-1 to TRBJ2-7, with a weak D call TRBD2 (6 bases). V lost 5 bases, J lost 5 bases, and 29 bases lay in between. The CDR3 totals 18 residues. The V gene's germline CDR1 is SGHRS and CDR2 YFSETQ. DNA of the CDR3: TGCGCCAGCAGTCTGGGAGGTAGCACAGCGACTACCGGGGACGAGCAGTACTTC. Translated: CASSLGGSTATTGDEQYF.

This clone turned up a few times. The genes are TRBV2 and TRBJ2-3, with 7 bases matching TRBD2. Germline CDR1 reads SNHLY; CDR2 reads FYNNEI. The CDR3 sequence is 15 residues long. V dropped 6 bases and J dropped 0; count of bases not matched to a gene: 6. CDR3 residues: CASRLAPTSTDTQYF. The CDR3 nucleotides read TGTGCCAGCAGACTAGCGCCTACTAGCACAGATACGCAGTATTTT. Looking up the rest from reference TRBV2 and TRBJ2-3 gives the full variable domain: EPEVTQTPSHQVTQMGQEVILRCVPISNHLYFYWYRQILGQKVEFLVSFYNNEISEKSEIFDDQFSVERPDGSNFTLKIRSTKLEDSAMYFCASRLAPTSTDTQYFGPGTRLTVL.

J is TRBJ1-3 and V is TRBV30; 8 bases map to TRBD1. The germline V gene encodes CDR1 GTSNPN and CDR2 SVGIG (reference sequence). Unmatched junction bases numbered 5, after V lost 4 bases and J lost 0 bases. This CDR3 spans 15 amino acids. CDR3 nucleotide sequence: TGTGCCTGGAATGACAGGGGCTTCTCTGGAAACACCATATATTTT. This gives the protein CAWNDRGFSGNTIYF.

This clone showed up just a few times. V gene TRBV7-2 combines with J gene TRBJ2-3, with TRBD1 as a possible D gene (8 bases). CDR1 is SGHTA and CDR2 is FQGNSA in the germline V gene. This CDR3 has 15 residues. V lost 5 bases and J 8 bases, leaving 20 bases between the germline ends. This chain's CDR3 is CASSGGAGGVSTQYF. The CDR3 region has the DNA TGTGCCAGCAGCGGGGGGGCAGGGGGCGTGAGTACGCAGTATTTT.

This clone was observed a handful of times. The chain employs TRBV5-1 and TRBJ1-1; D is unresolved. Germline assignment: CDR1 SGHRS and CDR2 YFSETQ. The CDR3 covers 13 residues. Deletions cut 4 bases from V and 1 base from J, with 8 bases between. CDR3 protein: CASSAGSNTEAFF. In nucleotides, the CDR3 is TGCGCCAGCAGCGCCGGGTCGAACACTGAAGCTTTCTTT.

The V and J genes are TRBV4-2 and TRBJ2-5; 7 bases fit TRBD2. J lost 5 bases, V lost 2 bases, and 14 bases had no gene match. The CDR3 extends over 17 amino acids. Germline V gene sequence: CDR1 LGHNA, CDR2 YNFKEQ. DNA for the CDR3: TGTGCCAGCAGCCAATTACCTCCGGGGGGAGGGGAGGAGACCCAGTACTTC. This translates into CASSQLPPGGGEETQYF.

This clone was counted a few times. The chain has TRBV2 and TRBJ2-2; perhaps TRBD2 as D (5 bases). Germline lookup yields CDR1 SNHLY and CDR2 FYNNEI. Trimming cost V 4 bases and J 7 bases, with 10 bases left between them. This CDR3 has 13 residues. The CDR3 nucleotides read TGTGCCAGCAGTGTGCTCGGGAACGGGGAGCTGTTTTTT. Protein: CASSVLGNGELFF. Together with reference TRBV2 and TRBJ2-2, the CDR3 gives the full variable domain: EPEVTQTPSHQVTQMGQEVILRCVPISNHLYFYWYRQILGQKVEFLVSFYNNEISEKSEIFDDQFSVERPDGSNFTLKIRSTKLEDSAMYFCASSVLGNGELFFGEGSRLTVL.

The chain couples TRBV19 to TRBJ1-2, with 9 bases that match TRBD1. The ends lost 4 bases at V and 5 bases at J; junction bases unmatched: 11. CDR1 is LNHDA and CDR2 is SQIVND in the germline V gene (reference sequence). The CDR3 runs to 16 residues. CDR3 sequence reads: CASSTHGTGSGYGYTF. CDR3 sequence (DNA): TGTGCCAGTAGTACCCACGGGACAGGGTCTGGATATGGCTACACCTTC.

This clone was detected a few times. The rearrangement links TRBV2 to TRBJ1-1; TRBD1 might be the D (5 bases). Looked up from germline, CDR1 is SNHLY and CDR2 is FYNNEI. This CDR3 contains 17 residues. The germline V and J ends were trimmed by 4 bases and 0 bases, with 18 bases remaining between them. DNA of the CDR3: TGTGCCAGCAGTGTTAGAGACTTAGGGGTCATGAACACTGAAGCTTTCTTT. Encoded protein: CASSVRDLGVMNTEAFF.

The rearrangement joins TRBV2 to TRBJ1-1, with a tentative D call TRBD1 (6 bases). This CDR3 region has 14 residues. Trimming pared 4 bases from V and 5 bases from J, leaving 14 bases between. Looked up from germline, CDR1 is SNHLY and CDR2 is FYNNEI. The CDR3 DNA reads TGTGCCAGCAGTGTTGGAGGGGGGGAAACTGAAGCTTTCTTT. Its translation is CASSVGGGETEAFF.